This TCR beta chain comes out of a study of response to subunit inactivated influenza vaccine (dated by TCRdb to 2016 to 2018). About the full investigation: Deep quantitative T cell receptor repertoire profiling was used in the study to track responses to a trivalent subunit inactivated influenza vaccine.

Study-level results and caveats: The authors suggested that each seasonal influenza vaccination may recruit only a limited number of new T cells.

Trimming at the junction amounts to 1 base on V and 3 bases on J, and the germline ends lie 12 bases apart. CDR3 length: 14 amino acids, cysteine to phenylalanine. CDR3 DNA only is kept here, 42 bases in frame from base 1. The germline V gene (reference sequence) specifies DFQATT as CDR1 and SNEGSKA as CDR2. With regard to this clonotype: What antigen it recognizes has not been identified. No qualities accompany the bases; no much larger clone lies one base away.

The library was prepared using RT-PCR. TCRdb records Illumina HiSeq 2500 as the sequencer. In-frame beta chains were kept once TCRdb had trimmed the public reads at Q25 with fastp and called clones with MiXCR. One record per CDR3 amino acid sequence lists the most common genes and DNA. The sample records about 570,000 distinct CDR3 sequences, 11% of which are singletons. Approximately 10% of the sample belongs to the ten largest clones. The data were also submitted as part of a second study, on T cells expressing NK-cell markers. The second paper states: 5'RACE template switching, by which a universal primer site and unique molecular identifiers were added, was used to make TCR beta cDNA libraries. In sorted CD3+CD56+NKG2C+, CD3+CD56+NKG2C- and CD3+CD56-NKG2C+ T-cell subsets from several donors, TCR beta-chain repertoires were profiled. Among the eight sequenced donors, only one was HCMV-seronegative, while the other seven were HCMV-seropositive. To restrict sorting to alphabetaTCR-expressing T cells, an anti-gammadeltaTCR antibody was added in several experiments. In several donors, the dominant CD3+CD56+NKG2C+ clonotypes were found to rank among the top 10 CD8+ clonotypes and to make up about 1.0-7.0% of CD8+ T cells. Those dominant clonotypes were again the most abundant among CD3+CD56-NKG2C+ cells in a few donors, at about 28.3-65%. Whether the expanded NKG2C-expressing T cell clones were specific for HCMV antigens was left unclear. Randomly selected healthy volunteers, three men and five women, were used as the eight sequenced donors. A commercial ELISA kit detecting HCMV-specific IgG in serum was used to determine HCMV serostatus. Ficoll density gradient centrifugation was used to isolate peripheral blood mononuclear cells from blood. For roughly 6 donors, bulk peripheral blood T-cell repertoires were also sequenced from unsorted PBMC. cDNA synthesis was primed from the TCR beta constant segment, followed by two successive PCR amplification steps. Illumina HiSeq 2000/2500, MiSeq or NextSeq was used to sequence libraries as 2 x 150 bp reads. Reads were demultiplexed and grouped by UMI with MIGEC, and clonotypes were assembled and quantified with MiTCR. To remove erroneous sequences, TCR cDNA sequences were retained only when supported by two or more reads. The tcR package was used for downstream repertoire analysis, with clonotypes matched between fractions based on CDR3 nucleotide sequence plus V segment. VDJmatch was used to annotate antigen specificity against VDJdb, with one amino acid substitution allowed in CDR3.

The chain is made from TRBV20-1 and TRBJ1-1; the D gene is perhaps TRBD1, on 6 matching bases. This specimen was PBMCs from blood, taken on the day of vaccination. The receptor's source is a man in his fifties or sixties who received an inactivated influenza vaccine. Donor details come from another sample of the same person, matched by shared clones. This receptor carries the CDR3 CSARARGADTEAFF. In nucleotide form, the sequence is TGCAGTGCTAGAGCCCGGGGGGCGGACACTGAAGCTTTCTTT.